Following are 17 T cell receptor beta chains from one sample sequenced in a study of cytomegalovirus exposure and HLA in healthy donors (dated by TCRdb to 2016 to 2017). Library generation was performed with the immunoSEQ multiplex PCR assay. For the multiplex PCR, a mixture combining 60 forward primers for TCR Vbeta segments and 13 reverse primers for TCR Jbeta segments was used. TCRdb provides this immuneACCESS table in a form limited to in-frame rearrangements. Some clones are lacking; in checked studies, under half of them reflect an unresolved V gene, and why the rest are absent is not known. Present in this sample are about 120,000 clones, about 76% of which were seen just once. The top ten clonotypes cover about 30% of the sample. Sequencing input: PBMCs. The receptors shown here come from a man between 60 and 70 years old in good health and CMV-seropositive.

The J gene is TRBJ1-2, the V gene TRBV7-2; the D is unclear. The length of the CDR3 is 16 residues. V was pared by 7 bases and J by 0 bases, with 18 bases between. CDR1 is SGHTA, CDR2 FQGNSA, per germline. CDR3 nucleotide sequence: TGTGCCAGCACCACTACGCCCGCCCATACTAACTATGGCTACACCTTC. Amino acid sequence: CASTTTPAHTNYGYTF.

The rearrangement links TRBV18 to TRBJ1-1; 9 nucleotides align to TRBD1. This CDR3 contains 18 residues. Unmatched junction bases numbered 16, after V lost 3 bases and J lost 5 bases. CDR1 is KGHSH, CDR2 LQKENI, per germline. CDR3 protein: CASSPYRKQGQGGTEAFF. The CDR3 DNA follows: TGTGCCAGCTCACCTTATCGAAAGCAGGGACAGGGTGGGACTGAAGCTTTCTTT.

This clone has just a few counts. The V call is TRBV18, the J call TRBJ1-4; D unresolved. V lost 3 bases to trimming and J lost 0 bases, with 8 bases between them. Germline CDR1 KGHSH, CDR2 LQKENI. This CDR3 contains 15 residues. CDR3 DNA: TGTGCCAGCTCACCCCCGGCGGCAACTAATGAAAAACTGTTTTTT. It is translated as CASSPPAATNEKLFF.

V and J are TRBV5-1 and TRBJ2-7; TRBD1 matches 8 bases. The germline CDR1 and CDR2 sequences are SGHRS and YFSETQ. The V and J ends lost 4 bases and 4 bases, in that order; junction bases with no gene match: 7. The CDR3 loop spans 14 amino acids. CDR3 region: CASSLGDRSYEQYF. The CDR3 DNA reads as TGCGCCAGCAGCCTAGGGGACAGGAGTTACGAGCAGTACTTC.

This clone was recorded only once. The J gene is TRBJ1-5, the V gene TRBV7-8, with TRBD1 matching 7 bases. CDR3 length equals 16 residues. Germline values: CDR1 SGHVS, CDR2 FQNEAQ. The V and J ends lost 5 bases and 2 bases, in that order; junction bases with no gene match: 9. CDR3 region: CASSPHRGGGNQPQHF. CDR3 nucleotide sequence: TGTGCCAGCAGCCCACACAGGGGTGGTGGCAATCAGCCCCAGCATTTT.

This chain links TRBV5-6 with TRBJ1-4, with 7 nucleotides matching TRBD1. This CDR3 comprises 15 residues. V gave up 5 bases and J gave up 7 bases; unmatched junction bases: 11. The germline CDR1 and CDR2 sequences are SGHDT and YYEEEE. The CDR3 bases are TGTGCCAGCAGTCGAACAGGGGTTGGGGTTGAAAAACTGTTTTTT. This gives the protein CASSRTGVGVEKLFF.

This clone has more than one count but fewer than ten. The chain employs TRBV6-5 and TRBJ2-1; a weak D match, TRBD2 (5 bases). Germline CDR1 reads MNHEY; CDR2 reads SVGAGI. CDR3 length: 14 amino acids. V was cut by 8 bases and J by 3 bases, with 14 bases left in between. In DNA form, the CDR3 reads TGTGCCAGCGTAGGGAGCCCAAGCTACAATGAGCAGTTCTTC. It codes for CASVGSPSYNEQFF.

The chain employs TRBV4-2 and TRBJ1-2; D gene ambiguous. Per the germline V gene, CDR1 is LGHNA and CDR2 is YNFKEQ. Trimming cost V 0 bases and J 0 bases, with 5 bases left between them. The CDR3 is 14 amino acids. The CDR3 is CASSQDSTNYGYTF. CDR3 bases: TGTGCCAGCAGCCAAGATTCAACTAACTATGGCTACACCTTC.

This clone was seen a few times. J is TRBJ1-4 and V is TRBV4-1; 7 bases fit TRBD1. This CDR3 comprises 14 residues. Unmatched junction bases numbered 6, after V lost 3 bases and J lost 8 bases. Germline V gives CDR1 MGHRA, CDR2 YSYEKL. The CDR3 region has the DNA TGCGCCAGCAGCCAGGGACAGAGGTCGGAAAAACTGTTTTTT. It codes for CASSQGQRSEKLFF.

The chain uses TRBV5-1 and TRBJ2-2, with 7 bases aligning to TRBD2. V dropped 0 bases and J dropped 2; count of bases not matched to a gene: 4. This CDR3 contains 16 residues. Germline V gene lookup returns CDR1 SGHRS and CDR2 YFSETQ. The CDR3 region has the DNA TGCGCCAGCAGCTTGGTGGCGGGAGTAAACACCGGGGAGCTGTTTTTT. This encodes CASSLVAGVNTGELFF.

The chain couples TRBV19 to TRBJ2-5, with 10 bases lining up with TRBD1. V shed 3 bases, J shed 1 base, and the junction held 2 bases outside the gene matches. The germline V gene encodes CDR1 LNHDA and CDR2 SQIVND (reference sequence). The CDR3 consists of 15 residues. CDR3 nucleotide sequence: TGTGCCAGTAGTATCCGGACAGGGGGCCAAGAGACCCAGTACTTC. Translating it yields CASSIRTGGQETQYF.

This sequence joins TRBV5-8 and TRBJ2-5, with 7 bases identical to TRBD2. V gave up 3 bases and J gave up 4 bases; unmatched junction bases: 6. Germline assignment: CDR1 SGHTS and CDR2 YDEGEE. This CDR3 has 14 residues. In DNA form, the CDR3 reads TGTGCCAGCAGCTCCCGACTAGCTCTAGAGACCCAGTACTTC. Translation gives CASSSRLALETQYF.

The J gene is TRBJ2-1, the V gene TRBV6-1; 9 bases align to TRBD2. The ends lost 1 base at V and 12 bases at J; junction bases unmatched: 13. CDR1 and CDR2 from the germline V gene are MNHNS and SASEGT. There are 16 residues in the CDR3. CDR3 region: CASSEEPASGVNRQFF. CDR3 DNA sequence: TGTGCCAGCAGTGAAGAACCGGCTAGCGGGGTGAATCGGCAGTTCTTC.

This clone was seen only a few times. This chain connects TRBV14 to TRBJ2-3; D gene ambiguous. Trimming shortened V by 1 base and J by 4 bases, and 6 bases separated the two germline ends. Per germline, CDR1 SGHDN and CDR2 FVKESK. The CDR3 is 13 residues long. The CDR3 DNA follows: TGTGCCAGCAGCCAAGTACGGGCAGATACGCAGTATTTT. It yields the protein CASSQVRADTQYF.

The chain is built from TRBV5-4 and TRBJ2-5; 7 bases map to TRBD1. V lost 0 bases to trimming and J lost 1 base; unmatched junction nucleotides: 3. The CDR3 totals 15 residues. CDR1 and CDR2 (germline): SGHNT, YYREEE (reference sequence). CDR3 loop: CASSLGGTAQETQYF. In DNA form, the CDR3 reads TGTGCCAGCAGCTTGGGAGGGACAGCCCAAGAGACCCAGTACTTC.

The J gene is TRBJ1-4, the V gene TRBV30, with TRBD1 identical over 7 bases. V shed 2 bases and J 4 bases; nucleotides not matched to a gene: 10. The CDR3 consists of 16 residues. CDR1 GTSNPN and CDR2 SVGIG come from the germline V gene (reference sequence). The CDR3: CAWSYSPGQLNEKLFF. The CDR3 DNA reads TGTGCCTGGAGTTACTCCCCGGGACAGCTTAATGAAAAACTGTTTTTT.

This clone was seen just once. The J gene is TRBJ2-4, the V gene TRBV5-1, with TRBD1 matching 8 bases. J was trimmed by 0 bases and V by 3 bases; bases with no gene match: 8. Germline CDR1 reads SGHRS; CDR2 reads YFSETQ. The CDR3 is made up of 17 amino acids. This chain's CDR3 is CASSYGQGFVAKNIQYF. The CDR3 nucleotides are TGCGCCAGCAGCTACGGACAGGGCTTCGTAGCCAAAAACATTCAGTACTTC.